These 8 T cell receptor beta chains were all obtained from the same sample, sequenced in a study of blood T cell repertoires in COVID-19. Repertoires were generated with immunoSEQ multiplex PCR, while TCRdb's copy carries only in-frame clones and drops some. This sample has some 180,000 clones, with about four fifths found just once. The specimen sequenced was peripheral blood. These receptors were obtained from a man in his sixties with acute or convalescent COVID-19.

The gene calls are TRBV11-2 and TRBJ1-1; no firm D call. Per germline, CDR1 SGHAT and CDR2 FQNNGV. The CDR3 has 14 residues. The V end lost 1 base, the J end lost 3 bases, and 9 bases lay between the germline ends. The CDR3: CASSLAPFDTEAFF. The CDR3 DNA sequence: TGTGCCAGCAGCTTAGCCCCCTTTGACACTGAAGCTTTCTTT.

The rearrangement links TRBV5-1 to TRBJ2-1, with 8 bases identical to TRBD2. The V segment lost 7 bases and the J segment 8 bases; nucleotides outside the gene matches: 17. The CDR3 covers 16 residues. Per germline, CDR1 SGHRS and CDR2 YFSETQ. CDR3 sequence reads: CASSVAGTRISDEQFF. The CDR3 DNA sequence: TGCGCCAGCTCGGTGGCCGGGACTAGAATTTCCGATGAGCAGTTCTTC.

V is TRBV25-1 and J is TRBJ1-6; 7 nucleotides match TRBD1. Germline CDR1 and CDR2: MGHDK and SYGVNS. J gave up 8 bases and V 7 bases, and 8 bases lay outside the gene matches. This CDR3 region has 14 residues. The CDR3 DNA reads as TGTGCCAGCACACAGGGGTCCAATTATTCACCCCTCCACTTT. The encoded protein is CASTQGSNYSPLHF.

The chain is built from TRBV3-1 (or the pseudogene TRBV3-2) and TRBJ2-1; possibly TRBD2 for D (5 bases). V dropped 4 bases and J dropped 5 bases, with 12 bases sitting between them. Germline V CDR1 and CDR2: LGHDT, YNNKEL (reference sequence). This CDR3 is built from 14 residues. The CDR3 spells CASSPQTIHNEQFF. As DNA, the CDR3 is TGTGCCAGCAGCCCTCAGACTATCCACAATGAGCAGTTCTTC.

V and J are TRBV19 and TRBJ1-5; no definite D call. V lost 7 bases and J lost 4, with 8 bases in between. CDR3 length: 12 amino acids. Germline V lookup: CDR1 LNHDA, CDR2 SQIVND (reference sequence). For the CDR3, the DNA is TGTGCCAGTAAGGCGGGGAATCAGCCCCAGCATTTT. The encoded protein is CASKAGNQPQHF.

This clone was observed once. V usage is TRBV28 and J usage is TRBJ2-1; TRBD1 is a possible D gene (5 bases). Germline V CDR1 and CDR2: MDHEN, SYDVKM. The CDR3 is 17 amino acids. Trimming took off 4 bases at V and 7 bases at J, with 23 bases between the two ends. As DNA, the CDR3 is TGTGCCAGCAGTTCAATCTCGGACACTCGTTTGAGGAATGAGCAGTTCTTC. Amino acids: CASSSISDTRLRNEQFF.

Worth noting for this clone: Different DNA sequences within this sample yield the same CDR3. The chain carries TRBV6-5 and TRBJ1-2; 8 bases map to TRBD1. The CDR3 runs 13 residues. The germline V gene has CDR1 MNHEY and CDR2 SVGAGI. V was clipped by 7 bases and J by 2 bases; unmatched bases: 3. The DNA of the CDR3 is TGTGCCAGCAAGACAGGGGCCAACTATGGCTACACCTTC. Residues: CASKTGANYGYTF.

The chain combines TRBV2 with TRBJ2-3, with TRBD1 identical over 10 bases. The trim removed 3 bases at V and 5 bases at J, leaving 2 bases unmatched. Germline CDR1 is SNHLY and CDR2 is FYNNEI. The CDR3 loop spans 14 amino acids. CDR3 sequence: CASSEDRGIDTQYF. The CDR3 nucleotides are TGTGCCAGCAGTGAGGACAGGGGGATAGATACGCAGTATTTT. The entire variable domain, with the rest obtained from reference TRBV2 and TRBJ2-3, is as follows: EPEVTQTPSHQVTQMGQEVILRCVPISNHLYFYWYRQILGQKVEFLVSFYNNEISEKSEIFDDQFSVERPDGSNFTLKIRSTKLEDSAMYFCASSEDRGIDTQYFGPGTRLTVL.